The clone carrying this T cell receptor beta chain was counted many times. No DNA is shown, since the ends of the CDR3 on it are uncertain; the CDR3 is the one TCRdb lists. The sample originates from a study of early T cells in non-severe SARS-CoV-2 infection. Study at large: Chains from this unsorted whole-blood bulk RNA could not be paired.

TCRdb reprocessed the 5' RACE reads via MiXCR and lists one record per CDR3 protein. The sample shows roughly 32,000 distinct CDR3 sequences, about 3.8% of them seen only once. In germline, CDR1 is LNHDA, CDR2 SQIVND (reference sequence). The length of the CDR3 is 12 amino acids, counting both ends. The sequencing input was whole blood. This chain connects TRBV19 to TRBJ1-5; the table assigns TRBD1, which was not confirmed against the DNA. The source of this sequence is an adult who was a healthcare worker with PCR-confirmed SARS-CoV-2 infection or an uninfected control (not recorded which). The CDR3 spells CASTSGAQPQHF.